One sample yielded the 3 T cell receptor beta chains listed below, sequenced in a study of regulatory T cells in long-lasting Graves disease. Through Arm-PCR of CDR3 regions and iRepertoire HTBI primers, TCR beta libraries were built. TCRdb analysed the multiplex PCR reads with MiXCR anew, one entry per CDR3 protein. The data contain under 300,000 distinct CDR3 sequences, approximately 20% of them seen just once; the ten biggest clones take up roughly a fifth. Time point defined: newly diagnosed GD, antithyroid drugs for less than 3 months. PBMC-derived RNA was used for the TCR library. The sample was peripheral blood mononuclear cells (PBMCs), taken at new diagnosis, from a patient treated with antithyroid drugs. Source of these receptors: a female donor with Graves disease.

The chain is built from TRBV12-3 or TRBV12-4 and TRBJ1-2, with D unclear. V was cut by 6 bases and J by 5 bases, with 16 bases left in between. This CDR3 has 14 residues. Here the CDR3 reads CASRPTAGGYGYTF. The DNA of the CDR3 is TGTGCCAGCAGACCTACAGCCGGAGGGTATGGCTACACCTTC.

This clonotype showed up many times. V and J are TRBV28 and TRBJ1-5, with D unresolved. Germline CDR1 is MDHEN and CDR2 is SYDVKM. The length of the CDR3 is 14 residues. Trimming cost V 5 bases and J 0 bases, with 8 bases left between them. CDR3 sequence: CASSRADSNQPQHF. CDR3 in DNA: TGTGCCAGCAGTCGGGCAGATAGCAATCAGCCCCAGCATTTT. Looking up the rest from reference TRBV28 and TRBJ1-5 gives the full variable domain: DVKVTQSSRYLVKRTGEKVFLECVQDMDHENMFWYRQDPGLGLRLIYFSYDVKMKEKGDIPEGYSVSREKKERFSLILESASTNQTSMYLCASSRADSNQPQHFGDGTRLSIL.

There are a few counts of this clonotype. A much bigger clone sits one base away, suggesting this may be a read error. The rearrangement joins TRBV12-3 or TRBV12-4 to TRBJ2-1, with 7 nucleotides matching TRBD2. The CDR3 covers 15 residues. CDR3 residues: CASSPLGGSYDEQFF. In DNA form, the CDR3 reads TGTGCCAGCAGTCCCCTGGGCGGGAGCTACGATGAGCAGTTCTTC.